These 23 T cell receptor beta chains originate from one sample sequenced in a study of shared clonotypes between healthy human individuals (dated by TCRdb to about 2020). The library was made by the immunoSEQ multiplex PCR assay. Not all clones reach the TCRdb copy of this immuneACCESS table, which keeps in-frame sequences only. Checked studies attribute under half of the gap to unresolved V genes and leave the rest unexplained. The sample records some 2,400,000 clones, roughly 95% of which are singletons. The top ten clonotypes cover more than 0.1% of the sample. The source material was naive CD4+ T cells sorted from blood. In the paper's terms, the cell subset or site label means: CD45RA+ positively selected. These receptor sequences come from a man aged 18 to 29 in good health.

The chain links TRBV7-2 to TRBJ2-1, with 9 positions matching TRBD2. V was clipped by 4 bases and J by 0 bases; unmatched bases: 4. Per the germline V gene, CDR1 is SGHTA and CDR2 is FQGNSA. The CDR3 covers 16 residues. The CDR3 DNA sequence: TGTGCCAGCAGCTACTATAGCGGGAGCTCCTACAATGAGCAGTTCTTC. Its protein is CASSYYSGSSYNEQFF. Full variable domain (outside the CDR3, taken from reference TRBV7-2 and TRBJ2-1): GAGVSQSPSNKVTEKGKDVELRCDPISGHTALYWYRQSLGQGLEFLIYFQGNSAPDKSGLPSDRFSAERTGGSVSTLTIQRTQQEDSAVYLCASSYYSGSSYNEQFFGPGTRLTVL.

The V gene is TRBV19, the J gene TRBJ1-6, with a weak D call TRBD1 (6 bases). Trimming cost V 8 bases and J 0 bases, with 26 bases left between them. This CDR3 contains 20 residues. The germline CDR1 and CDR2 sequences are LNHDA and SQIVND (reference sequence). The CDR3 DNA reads TGTGCCAGTCGCTCCTGGGCGGGGGGCCTATCCAGCTCCTATAATTCACCCCTCCACTTT. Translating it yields CASRSWAGGLSSSYNSPLHF. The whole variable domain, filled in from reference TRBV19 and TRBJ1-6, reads DGGITQSPKYLFRKEGQNVTLSCEQNLNHDAMYWYRQDPGQGLRLIYYSQIVNDFQKGDIAEGYSVSREKKESFPLTVTSAQKNPTAFYLCASRSWAGGLSSSYNSPLHFGNGTRLTVT.

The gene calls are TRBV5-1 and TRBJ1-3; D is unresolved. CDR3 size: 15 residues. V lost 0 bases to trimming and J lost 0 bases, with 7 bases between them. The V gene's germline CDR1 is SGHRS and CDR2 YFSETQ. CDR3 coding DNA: TGCGCCAGCAGCTTGGATCCTTACTCTGGAAACACCATATATTTT. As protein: CASSLDPYSGNTIYF.

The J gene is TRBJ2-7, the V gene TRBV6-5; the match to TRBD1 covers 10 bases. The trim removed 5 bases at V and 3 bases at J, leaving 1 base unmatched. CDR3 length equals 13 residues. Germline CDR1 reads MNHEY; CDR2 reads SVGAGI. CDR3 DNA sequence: TGTGCCAGCAGTGGACAGGGGGTCTACGAGCAGTACTTC. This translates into CASSGQGVYEQYF.

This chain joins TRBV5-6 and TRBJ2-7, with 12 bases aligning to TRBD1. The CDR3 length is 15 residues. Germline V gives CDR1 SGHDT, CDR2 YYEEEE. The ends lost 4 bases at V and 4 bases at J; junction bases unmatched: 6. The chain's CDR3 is CASSKGQGALYEQYF. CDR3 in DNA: TGTGCCAGCAGCAAGGGACAGGGGGCCCTTTACGAGCAGTACTTC.

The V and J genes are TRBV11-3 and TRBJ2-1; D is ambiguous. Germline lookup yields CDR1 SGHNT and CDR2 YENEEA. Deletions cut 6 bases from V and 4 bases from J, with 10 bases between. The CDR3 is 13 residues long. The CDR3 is CASSSTWYNEQFF. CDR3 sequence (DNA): TGTGCCAGCAGTTCCACATGGTACAATGAGCAGTTCTTC.

The CDR3 loop reads CASSARLAGRNSYEQYF. The CDR3 DNA is TGTGCCAGCAGTGCCAGACTAGCGGGCCGAAATTCCTACGAGCAGTACTTC. J is TRBJ2-7 and V is TRBV27; 10 bases are shared with TRBD2. The germline gives CDR1 MNHEY, CDR2 SMNVEV (reference sequence). Trimming took 5 bases from V and 1 from J; bases not matched to a gene: 11. CDR3 size: 17 residues.

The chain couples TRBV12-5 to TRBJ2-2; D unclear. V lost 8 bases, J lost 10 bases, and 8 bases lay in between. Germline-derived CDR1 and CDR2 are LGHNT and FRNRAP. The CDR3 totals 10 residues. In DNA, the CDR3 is TGTGCTAGTTTAGCAACGGAGCTGTTTTTT. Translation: CASLATELFF.

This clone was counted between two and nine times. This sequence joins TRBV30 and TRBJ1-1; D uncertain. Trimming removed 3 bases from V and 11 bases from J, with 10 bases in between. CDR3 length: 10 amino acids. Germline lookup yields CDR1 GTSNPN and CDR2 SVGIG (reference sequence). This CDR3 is CAWSAVVAFF. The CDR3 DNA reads TGTGCCTGGAGCGCGGTAGTGGCTTTCTTT.

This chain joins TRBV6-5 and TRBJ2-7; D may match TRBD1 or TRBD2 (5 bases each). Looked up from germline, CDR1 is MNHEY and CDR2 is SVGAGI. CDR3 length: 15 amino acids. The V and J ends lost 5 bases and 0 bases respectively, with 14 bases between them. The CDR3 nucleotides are TGTGCCAGCAGTGACTACAGGAACCCCTCCTACGAGCAGTACTTC. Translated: CASSDYRNPSYEQYF.

In DNA form, the CDR3 reads TGCGCCAGCAGCTTGAGGGCGGACAGGGGTGCTGGCTACACCTTC. It codes for CASSLRADRGAGYTF. V gene TRBV5-1 combines with J gene TRBJ1-2, with TRBD1 matching 9 bases. V lost 1 base to trimming and J lost 7 bases; unmatched junction nucleotides: 8. This CDR3 region has 15 residues. Germline V gives CDR1 SGHRS, CDR2 YFSETQ.

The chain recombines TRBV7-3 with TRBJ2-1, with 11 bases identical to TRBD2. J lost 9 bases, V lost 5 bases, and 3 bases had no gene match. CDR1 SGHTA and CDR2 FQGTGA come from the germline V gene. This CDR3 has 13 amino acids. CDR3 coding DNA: TGTGCCAGCAGCCCACTAGCGGGGGCTGAGCAGTTCTTC. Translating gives CASSPLAGAEQFF.

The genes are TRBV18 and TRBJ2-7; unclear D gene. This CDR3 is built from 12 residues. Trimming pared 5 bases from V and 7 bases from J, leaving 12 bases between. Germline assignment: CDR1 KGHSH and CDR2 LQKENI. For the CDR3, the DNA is TGTGCCAGCTCAACGTCGGGCTGGGAGCAGTACTTC. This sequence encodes CASSTSGWEQYF.

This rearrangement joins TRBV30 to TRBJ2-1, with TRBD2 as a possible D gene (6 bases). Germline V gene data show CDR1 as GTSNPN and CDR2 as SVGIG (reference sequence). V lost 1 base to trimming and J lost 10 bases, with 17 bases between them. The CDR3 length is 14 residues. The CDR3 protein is CAWSAGTSGGEQFF. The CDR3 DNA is TGTGCCTGGAGTGCCGGGACTTCAGGAGGGGAGCAGTTCTTC. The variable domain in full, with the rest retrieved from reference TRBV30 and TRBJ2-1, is SQTIHQWPATLVQPVGSPLSLECTVEGTSNPNLYWYRQAAGRGLQLLFYSVGIGQISSEVPQNLSASRPQDRQFILSSKKLLLSDSGFYLCAWSAGTSGGEQFFGPGTRLTVL.

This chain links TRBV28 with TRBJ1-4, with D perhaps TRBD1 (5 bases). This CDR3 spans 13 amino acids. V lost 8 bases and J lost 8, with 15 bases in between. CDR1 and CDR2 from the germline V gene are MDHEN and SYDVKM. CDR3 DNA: TGTGCCAGCGTGGGGGGATTTAAAGAAAAACTGTTTTTT. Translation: CASVGGFKEKLFF.

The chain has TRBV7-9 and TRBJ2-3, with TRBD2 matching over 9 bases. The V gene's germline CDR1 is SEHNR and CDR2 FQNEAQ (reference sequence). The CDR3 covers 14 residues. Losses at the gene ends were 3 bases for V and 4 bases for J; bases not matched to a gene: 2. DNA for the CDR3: TGTGCCAGCAGCTTGCGGGGGGGCGCAGATACGCAGTATTTT. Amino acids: CASSLRGGADTQYF. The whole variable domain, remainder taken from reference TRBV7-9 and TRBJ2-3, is DTGVSQNPRHKITKRGQNVTFRCDPISEHNRLYWYRQTLGQGPEFLTYFQNEAQLEKSRLLSDRFSAERPKGSFSTLEIQRTEQGDSAMYLCASSLRGGADTQYFGPGTRLTVL.

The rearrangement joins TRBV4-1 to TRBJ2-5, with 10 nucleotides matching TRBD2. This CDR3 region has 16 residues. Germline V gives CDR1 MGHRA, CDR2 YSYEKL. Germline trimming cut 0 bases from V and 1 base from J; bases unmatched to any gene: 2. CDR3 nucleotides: TGCGCCAGCAGCCAAGATGCTAGCGGGAGCCAAGAGACCCAGTACTTC. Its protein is CASSQDASGSQETQYF.

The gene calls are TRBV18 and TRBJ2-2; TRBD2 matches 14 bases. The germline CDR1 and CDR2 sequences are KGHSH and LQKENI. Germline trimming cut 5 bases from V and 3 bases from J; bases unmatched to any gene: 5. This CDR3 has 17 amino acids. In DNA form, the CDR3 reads TGTGCCAGCTCAACGGGACTAGCGGGAGTGGACACCGGGGAGCTGTTTTTT. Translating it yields CASSTGLAGVDTGELFF.

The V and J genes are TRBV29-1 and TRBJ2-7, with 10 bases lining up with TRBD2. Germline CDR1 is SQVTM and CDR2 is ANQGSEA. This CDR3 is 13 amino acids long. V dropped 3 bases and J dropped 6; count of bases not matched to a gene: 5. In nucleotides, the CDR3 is TGCAGCGTTGATCTAGCGGGAGTTGGCGAGCAGTACTTC. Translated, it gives CSVDLAGVGEQYF.

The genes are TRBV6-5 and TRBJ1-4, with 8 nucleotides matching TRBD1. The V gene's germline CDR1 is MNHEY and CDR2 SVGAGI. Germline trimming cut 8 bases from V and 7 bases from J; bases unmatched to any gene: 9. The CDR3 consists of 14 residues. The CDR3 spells CASSRQGSSEKLFF. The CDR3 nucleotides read TGTGCCAGCTCAAGACAGGGGTCCAGTGAAAAACTGTTTTTT.

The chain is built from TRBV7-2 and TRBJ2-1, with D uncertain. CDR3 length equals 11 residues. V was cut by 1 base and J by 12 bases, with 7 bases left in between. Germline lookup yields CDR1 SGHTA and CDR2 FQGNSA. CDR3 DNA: TGTGCCAGCAGCTTAGGGGCAGGGCAGTTCTTC. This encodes CASSLGAGQFF.

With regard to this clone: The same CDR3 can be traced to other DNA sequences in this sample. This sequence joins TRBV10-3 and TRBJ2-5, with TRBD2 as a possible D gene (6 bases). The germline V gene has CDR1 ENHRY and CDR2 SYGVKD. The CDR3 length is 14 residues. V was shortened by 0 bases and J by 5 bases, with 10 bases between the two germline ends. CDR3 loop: CAISESRAGETQYF. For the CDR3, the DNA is TGTGCCATCAGTGAGTCGCGGGCGGGGGAGACCCAGTACTTC.

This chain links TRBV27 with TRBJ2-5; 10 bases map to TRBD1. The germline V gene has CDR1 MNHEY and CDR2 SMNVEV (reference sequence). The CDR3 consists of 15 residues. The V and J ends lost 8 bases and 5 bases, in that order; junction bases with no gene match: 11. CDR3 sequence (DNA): TGTGCCAGCGCTGGTGGACAGGGGGGCTATGAGACCCAGTACTTC. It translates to CASAGGQGGYETQYF.